The entry below describes one T cell receptor beta chain. What it binds is unknown. These data come from a study of blood T cells in healthy people across ages. The study, taken as a whole, reports: Unsorted PBMCs ruled out conclusive naive versus antigen-experienced comparison.

This CDR3 has 13 residues. Germline values: CDR1 SGHRS, CDR2 YFSETQ. V gave up 5 bases and J gave up 8 bases; unmatched junction bases: 6. PCR was performed a second time for about 7 to 11 cycles using a sample-barcoded 5' primer and a J-beta primer mix. TCRdb processed the 5' RACE reads anew with MiXCR; each CDR3 protein has one entry. Of hundreds of thousands of distinct CDR3 sequences listed, more than 20% are singletons. The V and J genes are TRBV5-1 and TRBJ2-4, with 8 positions matching TRBD1. The receptor comes from a man aged 65-85 years in good health. Source material: blood. The CDR3: CASRGQAWDIQYF. The CDR3 DNA reads as TGCGCCAGCAGGGGACAGGCTTGGGACATTCAGTACTTC.